The present entry profiles one T cell receptor (beta chain) with its context. The data stem from a study of T-cell memory formation after mild COVID-19. Constant-segment primers served in 5'RACE that generated TCR alpha and TCR beta cDNA libraries bearing sample barcodes and UMIs. A single record per CDR3 protein comes from TCRdb applying MiXCR to the 5' RACE reads. The data contain fewer than 700,000 distinct CDR3 sequences, approximately 18% of them singletons. The sequence came from an adult woman who had mild COVID-19 (a few samples of this study predate the infection). Cell type and time point are not known. What was sequenced was PBMCs or a T cell subset sorted from them (not recorded which).

The CDR3 protein is CASSQDWRYEQYF. The DNA for the CDR3 is TGCGCCAGCAGCCAAGATTGGCGCTACGAGCAGTACTTC. J is TRBJ2-7 and V is TRBV4-1; D is unclear. The germline V gene has CDR1 MGHRA and CDR2 YSYEKL. V gave up 0 bases and J gave up 3 bases, with 6 bases separating them. The CDR3 is 13 residues long.